This T cell receptor beta chain was documented in a study of T cells in Graves' hyperthyroidism and ophthalmopathy. Germline CDR1 and CDR2: DFQATT and SNEGSKA (reference sequence). The length of the CDR3 is 14 residues. The trim removed 6 bases at V and 2 bases at J, leaving 6 bases unmatched. Hyperthyroidism, newly diagnosed and lasting under 2 months, affected patients aged 18 to 65. TCR beta CDR3 regions were amplified from RNA transcripts. Primed by the HTBI set, a first-round RT-PCR was run on the TCR CDR3. TCRdb re-called the multiplex PCR reads with MiXCR, one entry per CDR3 protein. The repertoire holds around 580,000 distinct CDR3 sequences, about 45% seen once, with around 8% in the top ten. This clonotype was seen more than once but under ten times.

The sequence came from a woman under 30 with Graves' hyperthyroidism. The gene calls are TRBV20-1 and TRBJ2-5; 10 bases line up with TRBD1. Sequencing was done on a sample of peripheral blood or thyroid tissue (not recorded which). The CDR3 coding sequence is TGCAGTGCAAAGACGGACAGGGGGCAAGAGACCCAGTACTTC. This codes for CSAKTDRGQETQYF.